Listed below are T cell receptor beta chains from one sample, sequenced in a study of blood T cell repertoires in COVID-19. Produced via immunoSEQ multiplex PCR; TCRdb's table is partial and in-frame only. The sample lists a few hundred thousand clones; around 89% were seen once. Sequencing was done on a sample of PBMCs or T cells enriched from blood (not recorded which). Receptor source: a young woman who had recovered from COVID-19. Both conserved end residues are trimmed from each CDR3. D genes are given only for firm matches.

V gene: TRBV15
D gene: TRBD1
CDR3 protein: ATREGQGSHEQY

V gene: TRBV18
D gene: TRBD2
CDR3 protein: ASSPNSRGVDTQY

V gene: TRBV30
D gene: NA
CDR3 protein: AWSIRRGNTEAF

V gene: TRBV5-6
D gene: NA
CDR3 protein: ASSLGVRESINEKLF

V gene: TRBV6-5
D gene: NA
CDR3 protein: ASSSRQGTRDTQY

V gene: TRBV7-9
D gene: TRBD1
CDR3 protein: ASSAGGQGTDTQY

V gene: TRBV10-1
D gene: TRBD1
CDR3 protein: ASSENTGGYEQY

V gene: TRBV30
D gene: NA
CDR3 protein: AWGSSNQPQH

V gene: TRBV7-9
D gene: NA
CDR3 protein: ASSLPRSTQETQY

V gene: TRBV6-1
D gene: TRBD2
CDR3 protein: ASSEGGGGYNEQF

V gene: TRBV10-3
D gene: NA
CDR3 protein: AIRRQDTGELF

V gene: TRBV4-1
D gene: NA
CDR3 protein: ASSQGGSSLTDTQY

V gene: TRBV6-6
D gene: NA
CDR3 protein: ASSRTSLGETQY

V gene: TRBV9
D gene: NA
CDR3 protein: ASSVEDSFYEQY